What follows is one TCR beta chain and its context. Its target is unknown. The sample comes from a study of CD8+CD57+ T cells in acquired aplastic anemia. For the study at large: On average, sorted CD4+ and CD8+ cells gave roughly 3 ug of DNA.

Study conclusions and caveats: For CD8+ Simpson's diversity, patients and controls showed no significant difference. In common between the patients and the controls were twenty-nine CD8+ CDR3 sequences.

CDR1 SGHVS and CDR2 FQNEAQ come from the germline V gene. Trimming cost V 6 bases and J 5 bases; bases outside gene matches: 4. The CDR3 contains 13 residues. Researchers used genomic DNA as the template to profile TCR beta VDJ and CDR3. Using its own MiXCR run on the reads, TCRdb lists one record per CDR3 protein. The sample holds approximately 150,000 distinct CDR3 sequences, about 70% seen once. Previously, flow cytometry had revealed CD8+CD57+ cell expansion in the patients chosen for sequencing. Therapy had not been given to patients before blood sampling. This chain links TRBV7-8 with TRBJ2-7, with TRBD2 matching 10 bases. The clonotype was recovered from a human donor with aplastic anemia. Source material: sorted CD4+, CD8+, or CD8+CD57+ T cells (not recorded which) from PBMCs. CDR3 sequence: CASRDGTSDEQYF. In nucleotides, the CDR3 is TGTGCCAGCAGAGACGGGACTAGCGACGAGCAGTACTTC.